This note documents a single T cell receptor beta chain sequence. The protocol was immunoSEQ multiplex PCR, while the TCRdb copy is restricted to in-frame clones and leaves out a portion. The sample carries approximately 120,000 clones, just under 95% recorded once. The sample comes from a study of OX40 agonist ivuxolimab in advanced cancers. This CDR3 contains 16 residues. Germline V gives CDR1 MDHEN, CDR2 SYDVKM. J gave up 1 base and V 4 bases, and 8 bases lay outside the gene matches. The receptor was derived from an adult with an advanced solid tumor such as melanoma, head and neck, liver or kidney cancer. Sequenced material: CD4+ or CD8+ T cells sorted from blood, taken in a trial of the OX40 agonist ivuxolimab. The V gene is TRBV28, the J gene TRBJ2-3; 7 positions agree with TRBD2. The CDR3 loop reads CASSWAGAGGTDTQYF. The CDR3 nucleotides are TGTGCCAGCAGTTGGGCTGGGGCGGGAGGCACAGATACGCAGTATTTT.